Listed below are T cell receptor beta chains from one sample, sequenced in a study of T-cell memory formation after mild COVID-19. One entry per CDR3 protein results from TCRdb running MiXCR on the 5' RACE reads. The data hold about 410,000 distinct CDR3 sequences, with about 22% observed a single time. The specimen was PBMCs or a T cell subset sorted from them (not recorded which). These receptors were taken from an adult woman who had mild COVID-19 (a few samples of this study predate the infection). Cell type and time point are not known. Both conserved end residues are part of each CDR3. The D gene is left open where the match is weak. Size values are once, few and many counts, or a class for expanded clones, and some rows have none.

d_call: TRBD1
j_call: TRBJ2-7
clone_size: .
v_call: TRBV6-1
cdr3_aa: CASSEIGGRDHEQYF
cdr3_nt: TGTGCCAGCAGTGAAATAGGGGGCAGGGACCACGAGCAGTACTTC

d_call: .
j_call: TRBJ2-7
clone_size: .
v_call: TRBV29-1
cdr3_aa: CSVEDGGQKTYEQYF
cdr3_nt: TGCAGCGTTGAAGACGGGGGACAGAAGACCTACGAGCAGTACTTC

d_call: TRBD2
j_call: TRBJ2-7
clone_size: many
v_call: TRBV20-1
cdr3_aa: CSARTSGGNEQYF
cdr3_nt: TGCAGTGCTCGGACTAGCGGAGGAAACGAGCAGTACTTC

d_call: TRBD2
j_call: TRBJ2-7
clone_size: many
v_call: TRBV7-2
cdr3_aa: CASSLGPGLAGHEQYF
cdr3_nt: TGTGCCAGCAGCTTAGGACCGGGACTAGCGGGCCACGAGCAGTACTTC

d_call: .
j_call: TRBJ2-5
clone_size: few
v_call: TRBV12-3/TRBV12-4
cdr3_aa: CASNSRWDLPKETQYF
cdr3_nt: TGTGCCAGCAACAGTAGGTGGGACCTGCCCAAGGAGACCCAGTACTTC

d_call: TRBD2
j_call: TRBJ2-2
clone_size: .
v_call: TRBV24-1
cdr3_aa: CATSDLGAGANTGELFF
cdr3_nt: TGTGCCACCAGTGACCTGGGAGCGGGGGCGAACACCGGGGAGCTGTTTTTT

d_call: TRBD1
j_call: TRBJ1-1
clone_size: .
v_call: TRBV7-8
cdr3_aa: CASSLGLRGRTEAFF
cdr3_nt: TGTGCCAGCAGCTTAGGGCTCAGGGGGAGGACTGAAGCTTTCTTT

d_call: TRBD1
j_call: TRBJ2-3
clone_size: .
v_call: TRBV4-3
cdr3_aa: CASSQTQGAGDTQYF
cdr3_nt: TGCGCCAGCAGCCAAACACAGGGGGCCGGGGATACGCAGTATTTT

d_call: .
j_call: TRBJ2-2
clone_size: few
v_call: TRBV28
cdr3_aa: CATTPDSTGELFF
cdr3_nt: TGTGCCACCACTCCGGACAGCACCGGGGAGCTGTTTTTT

d_call: TRBD1
j_call: TRBJ1-6
clone_size: .
v_call: TRBV25-1
cdr3_aa: CASSEYITGVNSPLHF
cdr3_nt: TGTGCCAGCAGTGAATATATCACAGGGGTGAATTCACCCCTCCACTTT

d_call: .
j_call: TRBJ1-1
clone_size: few
v_call: TRBV21-1
cdr3_aa: CASSKVGRLNTEAFF
cdr3_nt: TGTGCCAGCAGCAAAGTGGGCAGGTTGAACACTGAAGCTTTCTTT

d_call: .
j_call: TRBJ1-6
clone_size: few
v_call: TRBV30
cdr3_aa: CAYKLRSPLHF
cdr3_nt: TGTGCCTATAAGTTGCGCTCACCCCTCCACTTT

d_call: .
j_call: TRBJ1-1
clone_size: .
v_call: TRBV5-1
cdr3_aa: CASSLAGGAVNTEAFF
cdr3_nt: TGCGCCAGCAGCTTGGCCGGAGGGGCGGTGAACACTGAAGCTTTCTTT

d_call: .
j_call: TRBJ2-2
clone_size: .
v_call: TRBV7-3
cdr3_aa: CASREVTGELFF
cdr3_nt: TGTGCCAGCAGAGAGGTCACCGGGGAGCTGTTTTTT

d_call: TRBD2
j_call: TRBJ2-3
clone_size: few
v_call: TRBV12-3/TRBV12-4
cdr3_aa: CASSSLSGRVDTQYF
cdr3_nt: TGTGCCAGCAGTTCCCTTAGCGGGAGAGTAGATACGCAGTATTTT

d_call: .
j_call: TRBJ1-2
clone_size: .
v_call: TRBV12-3/TRBV12-4
cdr3_aa: CASSFPPQTF
cdr3_nt: TGTGCCAGCAGTTTTCCTCCCCAGACCTTC

d_call: TRBD2
j_call: TRBJ2-2
clone_size: few
v_call: TRBV7-8
cdr3_aa: CASSFYPLLAGVNTGELFF
cdr3_nt: TGTGCCAGCAGCTTCTACCCGTTACTAGCGGGGGTAAACACCGGGGAGCTGTTTTTT

d_call: TRBD2
j_call: TRBJ2-1
clone_size: many
v_call: TRBV9
cdr3_aa: CASSVAGLAEYNEQFF
cdr3_nt: TGTGCCAGCAGCGTAGCGGGCCTAGCGGAGTACAATGAGCAGTTCTTC

d_call: TRBD1
j_call: TRBJ2-1
clone_size: .
v_call: TRBV5-5
cdr3_aa: CASRRDSSYNEQFF
cdr3_nt: TGTGCCAGCAGACGGGACAGCTCCTACAATGAGCAGTTCTTC

d_call: .
j_call: TRBJ2-3
clone_size: .
v_call: TRBV28
cdr3_aa: CASSLGTRTDTQYF
cdr3_nt: TGTGCCAGCAGTTTAGGGACCCGCACAGATACGCAGTATTTT

d_call: .
j_call: TRBJ1-1
clone_size: few
v_call: TRBV7-9
cdr3_aa: CASRPDRGNTEAFF
cdr3_nt: TGTGCCAGCAGACCGGACAGAGGGAACACTGAAGCTTTCTTT

d_call: .
j_call: TRBJ2-3
clone_size: few
v_call: TRBV29-1
cdr3_aa: CSVDGTASTDTQYF
cdr3_nt: TGCAGCGTTGACGGGACGGCAAGCACAGATACGCAGTATTTT

d_call: TRBD1
j_call: TRBJ2-2
clone_size: few
v_call: TRBV2
cdr3_aa: CASRGDRGRELFF
cdr3_nt: TGTGCCAGCAGGGGGGACAGGGGCCGGGAGCTGTTTTTT

d_call: TRBD2
j_call: TRBJ2-5
clone_size: .
v_call: TRBV20-1
cdr3_aa: CSARTRGPTSGSATQYF
cdr3_nt: TGCAGTGCTAGAACACGGGGTCCGACTAGCGGGAGCGCTACCCAGTACTTC

d_call: .
j_call: TRBJ2-1
clone_size: few
v_call: TRBV4-3
cdr3_aa: CASSQGFNNEQFF
cdr3_nt: TGCGCCAGCAGCCAAGGATTTAACAATGAGCAGTTCTTC

d_call: .
j_call: TRBJ1-1
clone_size: few
v_call: TRBV2
cdr3_aa: CASNRGTEAFF
cdr3_nt: TGTGCCAGCAACCGAGGCACTGAAGCTTTCTTT

d_call: TRBD1
j_call: TRBJ2-6
clone_size: .
v_call: TRBV29-1
cdr3_aa: CSVLWTGGPSGANVLTF
cdr3_nt: TGCAGCGTTCTCTGGACAGGGGGTCCCTCTGGGGCCAACGTCCTGACTTTC

d_call: TRBD1
j_call: TRBJ1-1
clone_size: few
v_call: TRBV2
cdr3_aa: CASSDPGQGTMNTEAFF
cdr3_nt: TGTGCCAGCAGTGATCCGGGACAGGGGACTATGAACACTGAAGCTTTCTTT

d_call: .
j_call: TRBJ1-5
clone_size: few
v_call: TRBV6-2/TRBV6-3
cdr3_aa: CASKWVQGRNQPQHF
cdr3_nt: TGTGCCAGCAAATGGGTCCAGGGTAGAAATCAGCCCCAGCATTTT

d_call: TRBD1
j_call: TRBJ1-3
clone_size: .
v_call: TRBV11-2
cdr3_aa: CASSTETGPGNTIYF
cdr3_nt: TGTGCCAGCAGCACCGAGACAGGGCCCGGAAACACCATATATTTT

d_call: TRBD2
j_call: TRBJ2-4
clone_size: .
v_call: TRBV11-2
cdr3_aa: CASSLAGLEVNF
cdr3_nt: TGTGCCAGCAGCTTAGCGGGACTAGAAGTCAACTTC

d_call: .
j_call: TRBJ1-5
clone_size: few
v_call: TRBV18
cdr3_aa: CASSPRGATESNQPQHF
cdr3_nt: TGTGCCAGCTCACCCCGCGGAGCGACAGAGAGCAATCAGCCCCAGCATTTT

d_call: .
j_call: TRBJ1-4
clone_size: .
v_call: TRBV7-9
cdr3_aa: CASSLGVGLKFF
cdr3_nt: TGTGCCAGCAGCTTAGGCGTGGGGCTGAAATTTTTT

d_call: .
j_call: TRBJ2-1
clone_size: .
v_call: TRBV24-1
cdr3_aa: CATSDLQMGDSYNEQFF
cdr3_nt: TGTGCCACCAGTGATTTGCAGATGGGGGACTCCTACAATGAGCAGTTCTTC

d_call: TRBD1
j_call: TRBJ2-2
clone_size: .
v_call: TRBV7-2
cdr3_aa: CASSLGGTVRTGELFF
cdr3_nt: TGTGCCAGCAGCTTAGGAGGGACAGTCAGGACCGGGGAGCTGTTTTTT

d_call: TRBD2
j_call: TRBJ2-7
clone_size: .
v_call: TRBV29-1
cdr3_aa: CSVPAGGPYEQYF
cdr3_nt: TGCAGCGTTCCAGCGGGGGGTCCCTACGAGCAGTACTTC

d_call: .
j_call: TRBJ2-3
clone_size: .
v_call: TRBV5-4
cdr3_aa: CASSATQADTQYF
cdr3_nt: TGTGCCAGCAGCGCCACCCAGGCAGATACGCAGTATTTT

d_call: .
j_call: TRBJ2-1
clone_size: few
v_call: TRBV4-2
cdr3_aa: CASSQEEREWSYNEQFF
cdr3_nt: TGTGCCAGCAGCCAAGAGGAACGGGAGTGGTCCTACAATGAGCAGTTCTTC

d_call: TRBD2
j_call: TRBJ2-1
clone_size: few
v_call: TRBV7-3
cdr3_aa: CASSPGTSGRIRQFF
cdr3_nt: TGTGCCAGCAGCCCCGGGACTAGCGGGAGAATTCGGCAGTTCTTC

d_call: .
j_call: TRBJ2-7
clone_size: few
v_call: TRBV6-2/TRBV6-3
cdr3_aa: CASSYESDYEQYF
cdr3_nt: TGTGCCAGCAGTTACGAGTCAGACTACGAGCAGTACTTC

d_call: .
j_call: TRBJ1-1
clone_size: few
v_call: TRBV30
cdr3_aa: CAWSSPPGAKLEAFF
cdr3_nt: TGTGCCTGGAGTTCCCCTCCGGGTGCCAAACTCGAAGCTTTCTTT

d_call: TRBD2
j_call: TRBJ2-7
clone_size: .
v_call: TRBV3-1
cdr3_aa: CASSPRLAGDHEQYF
cdr3_nt: TGTGCCAGCAGCCCGAGACTAGCGGGAGACCACGAGCAGTACTTC

d_call: TRBD2
j_call: TRBJ2-1
clone_size: few
v_call: TRBV7-3
cdr3_aa: CASGKGSSGNNEQFF
cdr3_nt: TGTGCCAGCGGGAAGGGGTCTAGCGGGAACAATGAGCAGTTCTTC

d_call: TRBD1
j_call: TRBJ1-1
clone_size: few
v_call: TRBV29-1
cdr3_aa: CSVAGGPLMNTEAFF
cdr3_nt: TGCAGCGTGGCAGGGGGCCCCCTGATGAACACTGAAGCTTTCTTT

d_call: TRBD2
j_call: TRBJ2-5
clone_size: .
v_call: TRBV7-3
cdr3_aa: CASSPASGRMGRETQYF
cdr3_nt: TGTGCCAGCAGCCCAGCTAGCGGGAGGATGGGCCGGGAGACCCAGTACTTC

d_call: TRBD1
j_call: TRBJ2-1
clone_size: .
v_call: TRBV20-1
cdr3_aa: CSASSGDRQWEQFF
cdr3_nt: TGCAGTGCTAGTTCAGGGGACAGGCAGTGGGAGCAGTTCTTC

d_call: .
j_call: TRBJ2-1
clone_size: .
v_call: TRBV12-3/TRBV12-4
cdr3_aa: CASSLGGTNNNEQFF
cdr3_nt: TGTGCCAGCAGTTTGGGTGGGACCAATAACAATGAGCAGTTCTTC

d_call: TRBD2
j_call: TRBJ2-3
clone_size: .
v_call: TRBV30
cdr3_aa: CAFSGRTNTDTQYF
cdr3_nt: TGTGCCTTTAGCGGGAGGACCAACACAGATACGCAGTATTTT

d_call: .
j_call: TRBJ1-5
clone_size: few
v_call: TRBV3-1
cdr3_aa: CASSQRASNQPQHF
cdr3_nt: TGTGCCAGCAGTCAGAGGGCTAGCAATCAGCCCCAGCATTTT

d_call: .
j_call: TRBJ2-5
clone_size: .
v_call: TRBV15
cdr3_aa: CATKTEETQYF
cdr3_nt: TGTGCCACCAAGACCGAAGAGACCCAGTACTTC